Listed below are T cell receptor beta chains from one sample, sequenced in a study of T cells in localized non-small cell lung cancer. The repertoire was sequenced with immunoSEQ multiplex PCR; TCRdb's copy has only in-frame clones and lacks some. Here the sample spans some 20,000 clones, over 75% being singletons. The sequenced sample was peripheral blood, obtained before any cancer treatment. These receptors were collected from a woman between 40 and 69 years old with stage I lung adenocarcinoma. CDR3s include the opening cysteine and the closing phenylalanine or tryptophan. A D gene is named only where the DNA matches it firmly.

v_gene: TRBV10-3; d_gene: -; CDR3aa: CAIGEYNEQFF
v_gene: TRBV28; d_gene: TRBD2; CDR3aa: CASLTSGRTQYF
v_gene: TRBV11-2; d_gene: -; CDR3aa: CASSQGHPDSYTF
v_gene: TRBV19; d_gene: TRBD1; CDR3aa: CASSMEGREGAPAGNTIYF
v_gene: TRBV7-8; d_gene: TRBD2; CDR3aa: CASSLSQGLVYNEQFF
v_gene: TRBV2; d_gene: -; CDR3aa: CASSAGTASTDTQYF
v_gene: TRBV19; d_gene: TRBD1; CDR3aa: CASARDRQQVYYGYTF
v_gene: TRBV28; d_gene: -; CDR3aa: CASSLNFNYNEQFF
v_gene: TRBV7-2; d_gene: -; CDR3aa: CASSIMGLDYEQFF
v_gene: TRBV28; d_gene: TRBD1; CDR3aa: CASSDDRGFSNEQFF
v_gene: TRBV28; d_gene: -; CDR3aa: CASSWGAALGRDNEQFF
v_gene: TRBV6-5; d_gene: TRBD2; CDR3aa: CASSYGREGIGEQFF
v_gene: TRBV27; d_gene: TRBD1; CDR3aa: CASSPSRGTEAFF
v_gene: TRBV7-8; d_gene: TRBD1; CDR3aa: CASSFYPDRLDSPLHF
v_gene: TRBV7-9; d_gene: -; CDR3aa: CASSRFGGEKLFF
v_gene: TRBV5-4; d_gene: -; CDR3aa: CASSLGQHSYEQYF
v_gene: TRBV27; d_gene: -; CDR3aa: CASSLAPMGVLPRGTEKLFF
v_gene: TRBV9; d_gene: TRBD2; CDR3aa: CASSVVAGGPGEQYF
v_gene: TRBV6-1; d_gene: TRBD2; CDR3aa: CASSEGRGLGGAGGRNEQFF
v_gene: TRBV5-6; d_gene: TRBD2; CDR3aa: CASSLALAGGETQYF
v_gene: TRBV28; d_gene: -; CDR3aa: CASREGYLAGSTDTQYF
v_gene: TRBV28; d_gene: -; CDR3aa: CASSLRGAQAFF
v_gene: TRBV11-2; d_gene: TRBD1; CDR3aa: CASQDRGYNEQFF
v_gene: TRBV6-5; d_gene: TRBD2; CDR3aa: CASSYGRGIIYEQYF
v_gene: TRBV14; d_gene: TRBD1; CDR3aa: CASSPTGGLEPKNIQYF